The next 21 T cell receptor beta chains were all read from a single sample in a study of CD8 T cells in Susac syndrome. The authors reverse transcribed roughly 0.5 to 1 ug RNA with random hexamers. TCRdb reanalysed the immunoSEQ multiplex PCR reads using MiXCR and keeps one entry per CDR3 protein. This repertoire shows under 200,000 distinct CDR3 sequences, about 93% found once; its top ten account for over 0.12%. Input material: CD4+ T cells from PBMCs. The receptors originated from a human donor in good health.

The chain joins TRBV3-1 to TRBJ2-5, with D possibly matching TRBD2 (6 bases). Looked up from germline, CDR1 is LGHDT and CDR2 is YNNKEL (reference sequence). This CDR3 spans 12 amino acids. Trimming took 8 bases from V and 5 from J, leaving 12 bases between them. The CDR3, as DNA: TGTGCCAGCCGTAGAGGAGGGGAGACCCAGTACTTC. Its translation is CASRRGGETQYF.

This clonotype was counted once. V usage is TRBV7-9 and J usage is TRBJ2-5; 7 bases fit TRBD2. Looked up from germline, CDR1 is SEHNR and CDR2 is FQNEAQ (reference sequence). V trimming: 0 bases; J trimming: 9 bases; junction bases outside the gene matches: 10. The CDR3 contains 15 residues. The CDR3 nucleotides are TGTGCCAGCAGCTTAGCCAGCGGGAACACCCGGGCCCAGTACTTC. It yields the protein CASSLASGNTRAQYF.

V usage is TRBV12-3 or TRBV12-4 and J usage is TRBJ1-2; 8 nucleotides agree with TRBD1. J was trimmed by 0 bases and V by 3 bases; bases with no gene match: 6. The CDR3 has 16 amino acids. For the CDR3, the DNA is TGTGCCAGCAGTTTCGACAGGGGCAGGACTAACTATGGCTACACCTTC. The encoded protein is CASSFDRGRTNYGYTF.

V and J are TRBV6-2 or TRBV6-3 and TRBJ2-1, with TRBD1 identical over 10 bases. The CDR3 has 16 amino acids. Trimming removed 2 bases from V and 2 bases from J; junction bases left unmatched: 3. In germline, CDR1 is MNHEY, CDR2 SVGEGT. CDR3 bases: TGTGCCAGCAGTTACCCGACAGGGGGCACCTACAATGAGCAGTTCTTC. As protein: CASSYPTGGTYNEQFF.

The chain combines TRBV4-2 with TRBJ2-1; D is undetermined. Trimming left V 0 bases short and J 6 bases short, with 12 bases between. The CDR3 covers 15 residues. Germline V gene sequence: CDR1 LGHNA, CDR2 YNFKEQ. Here the CDR3 reads CASSQESRVINEQFF. The CDR3 region has the DNA TGTGCCAGCAGCCAAGAGTCTAGAGTAATCAATGAGCAGTTCTTC.

This clonotype came up once. The gene calls are TRBV6-2 or TRBV6-3 and TRBJ1-5; perhaps TRBD1 as D (5 bases). CDR3 length equals 14 residues. Germline V gene data show CDR1 as MNHEY and CDR2 as SVGEGT. Trimming removed 6 bases from V and 5 bases from J, with 14 bases in between. The CDR3 bases are TGTGCCAGCAGCCGAAGACAGAGGGATCAGCCCCAGCATTTT. Translated: CASSRRQRDQPQHF.

The J gene is TRBJ2-1, the V gene TRBV4-2, with D perhaps assigned TRBD1 or TRBD2 (5 bases each). The CDR3 is 17 amino acids. Trimming left V 0 bases short and J 0 bases short, with 12 bases between. From germline, CDR1 is LGHNA and CDR2 YNFKEQ. DNA of the CDR3: TGTGCCAGCAGCCAAGATGGGACGTCTAGCTCCTACAATGAGCAGTTCTTC. Translating it yields CASSQDGTSSSYNEQFF.

This sequence joins TRBV20-1 and TRBJ2-1; 10 bases match TRBD1. Per the germline V gene, CDR1 is DFQATT and CDR2 is SNEGSKA (reference sequence). V shed 4 bases and J 9 bases; nucleotides not matched to a gene: 6. This CDR3 contains 13 residues. The CDR3 region is CSATDRGSGEQFF. The CDR3 DNA is TGCAGTGCTACGGACAGGGGGTCGGGTGAGCAGTTCTTC.

This CDR3 is CSVEDSQVNTDTQYF. The CDR3 bases are TGCAGCGTTGAAGATTCACAGGTCAACACAGATACGCAGTATTTT. This sequence joins TRBV29-1 and TRBJ2-3; D may be TRBD1 (5 bases). The germline CDR1 and CDR2 sequences are SQVTM and ANQGSEA. The CDR3 is 15 residues long. The V and J ends lost 0 bases and 2 bases respectively, with 12 bases between them.

The chain has TRBV29-1 and TRBJ2-6; no clear D gene. The V end lost 8 bases, the J end lost 4 bases, and 12 bases lay between the germline ends. Germline V lookup: CDR1 SQVTM, CDR2 ANQGSEA. This CDR3 spans 13 amino acids. The CDR3 region is CSSRIAGANVLTF. CDR3 coding DNA: TGCAGCTCCCGAATCGCCGGGGCCAACGTCCTGACTTTC.

Note on this clonotype: Mismatch with germline at one junction end may stem from a read error. CDR3 DNA sequence: TGTGCTAGCAGCTTAGGGTGGAGGCGGGGACAAGAGACCCAGTACTTC. This encodes CASSLGWRRGQETQYF. J is TRBJ2-5 and V is TRBV7-7, with D possibly being TRBD2 (6 bases). The CDR3 is 16 amino acids. Germline lookup yields CDR1 SSHAT and CDR2 FNYEAQ (reference sequence). Filled out from reference TRBV7-7 and TRBJ2-5, the complete variable domain reads GAGVSQSPRYKVTKRGQDVTLRCDPISSHATLYWYQQALGQGPEFLTYFNYEAQPDKSGLPSDRFSAERPEGSISTLTIQRTEQRDSAMYRCASSLGWRRGQETQYFGPGTRLLVL.

In the case of this clonotype: An end of the junction does not agree with germline; a read error may underlie this. This rearrangement joins TRBV18 to TRBJ2-1, with 8 nucleotides matching TRBD1. The CDR3 extends over 16 amino acids. CDR1 and CDR2 (germline): KGHSH, LQKENI. CDR3 nucleotides: TGTGCCAGCTCAACACCGGAACAGGGGGGTTCATTTGAGCAGTTCTTC. It codes for CASSTPEQGGSFEQFF. Variable domain in full (rest from reference TRBV18 and TRBJ2-1): NAGVMQNPRHLVRRRGQEARLRCSPMKGHSHVYWYRQLPEEGLKFMVYLQKENIIDESGMPKERFSAEFPKEGPSILRIQQVVRGDSAAYFCASSTPEQGGSFEQFFGPGTRLTVL.

The chain carries TRBV27 and TRBJ2-1; TRBD1 matches 10 bases. J was trimmed by 7 bases and V by 3 bases; bases with no gene match: 6. Germline-derived CDR1 and CDR2 are MNHEY and SMNVEV (reference sequence). The CDR3 totals 15 residues. The CDR3, as DNA: TGTGCCAGCAGTTTGGGACAGGGGAGGAATAATGAGCAGTTCTTC. As protein: CASSLGQGRNNEQFF.

This clonotype showed up just a few times. In DNA form, the CDR3 reads TGTGCCAGCAGCTTGGCCAATGAGCAGTTCTTC. Its translation is CASSLANEQFF. The chain carries TRBV7-2 and TRBJ2-1; D is unresolved. This CDR3 region has 11 residues. Trimming took 3 bases from V and 6 from J, leaving 3 bases between them. Germline values: CDR1 SGHTA, CDR2 FQGNSA.

The J gene is TRBJ2-7, the V gene TRBV20-1, with TRBD2 as a possible D gene (6 bases). V was pared by 2 bases and J by 4 bases, with 12 bases between. The CDR3 is made up of 13 amino acids. CDR1 DFQATT and CDR2 SNEGSKA come from the germline V gene (reference sequence). CDR3 bases: TGCAGTGCTAGAATCACGGCGGGGTACGAGCAGTACTTC. It specifies CSARITAGYEQYF.

This rearrangement joins TRBV14 to TRBJ2-1; perhaps TRBD2 as D (6 bases). This CDR3 is built from 16 residues. V lost 2 bases and J 5 bases, leaving 16 bases between the germline ends. Germline CDR1 and CDR2: SGHDN and FVKESK. The CDR3 DNA reads TGTGCCAGCAGCCAATGGAGGCTAGCGTCCCACAATGAGCAGTTCTTC. Its protein product is CASSQWRLASHNEQFF.

This clonotype was counted once. CDR3 sequence reads: CSPQRGGGRDTQYF. DNA of the CDR3: TGCAGTCCTCAGCGGGGGGGCGGTAGAGATACGCAGTATTTT. V and J are TRBV20-1 and TRBJ2-3, with 10 bases matching TRBD2. The ends lost 8 bases at V and 5 bases at J; junction bases unmatched: 10. The CDR3 runs to 14 residues. Germline V gene lookup returns CDR1 DFQATT and CDR2 SNEGSKA (reference sequence).

The gene calls are TRBV7-2 and TRBJ2-5, with 10 bases lining up with TRBD2. The V segment lost 5 bases and the J segment 5 bases; nucleotides outside the gene matches: 5. CDR3 length equals 14 residues. Per the germline V gene, CDR1 is SGHTA and CDR2 is FQGNSA. The CDR3 region has the DNA TGTGCCAGCAGCGTTAGCGGGGGGCAGGAGACCCAGTACTTC. The encoded protein is CASSVSGGQETQYF.

This chain links TRBV24-1 with TRBJ2-7, with D possibly TRBD1 on 6 matching bases. V dropped 4 bases and J dropped 2 bases, with 11 bases sitting between them. Germline V gene sequence: CDR1 KGHDR, CDR2 SFDVKD. The CDR3 has 14 amino acids. CDR3 residues: CATSDAGTTYEQYF. CDR3 nucleotides: TGTGCCACCAGTGACGCCGGGACAACCTACGAGCAGTACTTC.

The genes are TRBV20-1 and TRBJ2-1; 8 bases map to TRBD1. The CDR3 extends over 14 amino acids. Trimming cost V 3 bases and J 10 bases; bases outside gene matches: 11. Germline V gene sequence: CDR1 DFQATT, CDR2 SNEGSKA (reference sequence). The CDR3 protein is CSASRQGAVEEQFF. The CDR3 coding sequence is TGCAGTGCTAGTCGGCAGGGGGCAGTTGAGGAGCAGTTCTTC.

The chain is built from TRBV4-2 and TRBJ2-5; D could derive from TRBD1 or TRBD2 (5 bases each). CDR3 length: 16 amino acids. Trimming pared 0 bases from V and 4 bases from J, leaving 15 bases between. Looked up from germline, CDR1 is LGHNA and CDR2 is YNFKEQ. This CDR3 reads CASSQDPGQNRETQYF. DNA for the CDR3: TGTGCCAGCAGCCAAGACCCGGGGCAGAACAGAGAGACCCAGTACTTC.